This T cell receptor beta chain was observed in a study of cytomegalovirus exposure and HLA in healthy donors. General study points: Later analysis demonstrated an association between a missense DCLRE1C variant and TCR beta V- and J-gene trimming.

Amplification used 60 Vbeta primers and 13 Jbeta primers. The assay was immunoSEQ multiplex PCR, and TCRdb's table has in-frame clones only and misses some. The data show around 240,000 clones, roughly 80% seen once. Points on this clone: Its cognate antigen is unknown.

The clonotype was recovered from a middle-aged woman in good health and CMV-seropositive. Sequenced material: PBMCs.

This CDR3 reads CASSYQDRGLFEQYF. Written as DNA, the CDR3 is TGTGCCAGCAGCTACCAGGACAGGGGGCTGTTCGAGCAGTACTTC. V is TRBV7-2 and J is TRBJ2-7; 11 bases map to TRBD1. V dropped 4 bases and J dropped 6; count of bases not matched to a gene: 8. Germline-derived CDR1 and CDR2 are SGHTA and FQGNSA. The CDR3 length is 15 residues.